Presented here are 20 T cell receptor beta chains from one specimen sequenced in a study of T-cell memory formation after mild COVID-19. TCRdb re-derived calls from the 5' RACE reads in MiXCR, one entry per CDR3 protein. The table shows under 300,000 distinct CDR3 sequences, with around 8% occurring only once. The material sequenced was PBMCs or a T cell subset sorted from them (not recorded which). The receptors derive from a man younger than 35 who had mild COVID-19 (a few samples of this study predate the infection). Cell type and time point are not known.

A word on this clonotype: Because it lacks the conserved phenylalanine or tryptophan at the end, this CDR3 is likely a read error. V and J are TRBV9 and TRBJ1-1, with a possible D match to TRBD1 (5 bases). V lost 1 base, J lost 4 bases, and 11 bases lay in between. Germline CDR1 reads SGDLS; CDR2 reads YYNGEE. The CDR3 consists of 14 residues. The CDR3 region has the DNA TGTGCCAGCAGCGTACGGGGGGAGAGCACTGAAGCTTTCTAT. Translated, it gives CASSVRGESTEAFY.

Written as DNA, the CDR3 is TGTGCCAGTAGTATCGGGACAGGGGGCATTTACGAGCAGTACTTC. It encodes CASSIGTGGIYEQYF. The chain is built from TRBV19 and TRBJ2-7, with 12 bases identical to TRBD1. J was trimmed by 4 bases and V by 3 bases; bases with no gene match: 4. The CDR3 loop spans 15 amino acids. From germline, CDR1 is LNHDA and CDR2 SQIVND (reference sequence).

This clonotype was found many times. The chain joins TRBV19 to TRBJ1-3; no clear D gene. This CDR3 has 14 residues. Germline loops: CDR1 LNHDA, CDR2 SQIVND (reference sequence). Trimming took off 5 bases at V and 0 bases at J, with 8 bases between the two ends. The CDR3 coding sequence is TGTGCCAGTAGTGTGACCCGCTCTGGAAACACCATATATTTT. Translation gives CASSVTRSGNTIYF.

This clonotype turned up a few times. This rearrangement joins TRBV6-6 to TRBJ1-1; TRBD1 is a possible D gene (5 bases). Germline CDR1 reads MNHNY; CDR2 reads SVGAGI (reference sequence). Trimming left V 0 bases short and J 6 bases short, with 8 bases between. There are 13 residues in the CDR3. CDR3 residues: CASSYSGGAEAFF. The CDR3 DNA reads TGTGCCAGCAGTTACTCAGGAGGGGCTGAAGCTTTCTTT.

The rearrangement links TRBV7-2 to TRBJ2-5; D gene unclear. Trimming stripped 1 base from V and 7 bases from J, with 10 bases between. The CDR3 is 13 residues long. Germline CDR1 reads SGHTA; CDR2 reads FQGNSA. CDR3 amino acids: CASSLDRWGTQYF. The CDR3 DNA reads TGTGCCAGCAGCTTAGACCGGTGGGGGACCCAGTACTTC.

This clonotype has at least ten counts. The chain links TRBV4-1 to TRBJ2-1, with TRBD1 as a possible D gene (5 bases). The V end was cut by 4 bases, the J end by 9 bases, with 22 bases between. This CDR3 comprises 16 residues. CDR1 is MGHRA and CDR2 is YSYEKL in the germline V gene. The CDR3 DNA sequence: TGCGCCAGCAGCCCTCTTGTGAGACAGAAGTTCCGTGAGCAGTTCTTC. This encodes CASSPLVRQKFREQFF.

The chain recombines TRBV5-5 with TRBJ2-5; 9 positions agree with TRBD1. Germline loops: CDR1 SGHKS, CDR2 YYEKEE (reference sequence). Trimming cost V 3 bases and J 3 bases; bases outside gene matches: 6. The CDR3 loop spans 15 amino acids. CDR3 bases: TGTGCCAGCAGCTGGGGACAGGGTTTGAAAGAGACCCAGTACTTC. The encoded protein is CASSWGQGLKETQYF.

The chain combines TRBV9 with TRBJ2-5, with 11 bases aligning to TRBD2. The V segment lost 0 bases and the J segment 2 bases; nucleotides outside the gene matches: 0. Germline V CDR1 and CDR2: SGDLS, YYNGEE. The CDR3 spans 15 residues. The CDR3 DNA follows: TGTGCCAGCAGCGTAGCTAGCGGGGGGCAAGAGACCCAGTACTTC. Translating it yields CASSVASGGQETQYF. The full variable domain, its missing parts supplied by reference TRBV9 and TRBJ2-5, is DSGVTQTPKHLITATGQRVTLRCSPRSGDLSVYWYQQSLDQGLQFLIQYYNGEERAKGNILERFSAQQFPDLHSELNLSSLELGDSALYFCASSVASGGQETQYFGPGTRLLVL.

V is TRBV18 and J is TRBJ2-7; 9 positions match TRBD2. Germline V lookup: CDR1 KGHSH, CDR2 LQKENI. The CDR3 totals 13 residues. V lost 3 bases, J lost 12 bases, and 9 bases stayed unmatched. The CDR3 coding sequence is TGTGCCAGCTCACCCTCTAGCGGGGCTCTGCTGTACTTC. Translated: CASSPSSGALLYF.

This clonotype was seen many times. The chain employs TRBV5-1 and TRBJ2-2, with D uncertain. The CDR3 is made up of 16 amino acids. Per the germline V gene, CDR1 is SGHRS and CDR2 is YFSETQ. V was clipped by 3 bases and J by 2 bases, with 14 bases between them. The DNA for the CDR3 is TGCGCCAGCAGCTCGGCACCTAGAGCTAACACCGGGGAGCTGTTTTTT. This sequence encodes CASSSAPRANTGELFF. The full variable domain, completed using reference TRBV5-1 and TRBJ2-2, is KAGVTQTPRYLIKTRGQQVTLSCSPISGHRSVSWYQQTPGQGLQFLFEYFSETQRNKGNFPGRFSGRQFSNSRSEMNVSTLELGDSALYLCASSSAPRANTGELFFGEGSRLTVL.

At least ten counts were recorded for this clonotype. This chain uses TRBV6-2 or TRBV6-3 with TRBJ1-5; no definite D call. The CDR3 loop spans 12 amino acids. CDR1 and CDR2 (germline): MNHEY, SVGEGT. V was cut by 8 bases and J by 7 bases, with 12 bases left in between. CDR3 nucleotide sequence: TGTGCCAGCTTGGGTTTGCGACAGCCCCAGCATTTT. This translates into CASLGLRQPQHF.

This clonotype was seen a few times. V usage is TRBV6-5 and J usage is TRBJ2-3; 10 bases are shared with TRBD2. Germline CDR1 and CDR2: MNHEY and SVGAGI. The length of the CDR3 is 15 residues. V was clipped by 7 bases and J by 0 bases; unmatched bases: 4. The DNA for the CDR3 is TGTGCCAGCACCCAGCGGGGGGGGAGCACAGATACGCAGTATTTT. Translated, it gives CASTQRGGSTDTQYF.

This clonotype was counted once. The gene calls are TRBV20-1 and TRBJ1-6; TRBD1 matches 8 bases. Trimming removed 3 bases from V and 7 bases from J; junction bases left unmatched: 2. Germline-derived CDR1 and CDR2 are DFQATT and SNEGSKA (reference sequence). The CDR3 contains 13 residues. CDR3 DNA: TGCAGTGCTAGTCGACAGGGGAATTCACCCCTCCACTTT. Translated: CSASRQGNSPLHF.

This clonotype was counted only a few times. The chain combines TRBV7-9 with TRBJ2-3, with 8 bases that match TRBD2. V lost 6 bases, J lost 4 bases, and 6 bases stayed unmatched. Germline CDR1 and CDR2: SEHNR and FQNEAQ (reference sequence). This CDR3 is built from 14 residues. DNA of the CDR3: TGTGCCAGCAGGACGGGAGGGTTCCCAGATACGCAGTATTTT. It is translated as CASRTGGFPDTQYF.

This clonotype was counted many times. The chain is built from TRBV4-1 and TRBJ1-1; the match to TRBD1 covers 7 bases. V dropped 1 base and J dropped 1; count of bases not matched to a gene: 9. CDR3 size: 17 residues. Germline assignment: CDR1 MGHRA and CDR2 YSYEKL. DNA of the CDR3: TGCGCCAGCAGCCAAGGCCCCTCGGGACAGCGGAACACTGAAGCTTTCTTT. Encoded protein: CASSQGPSGQRNTEAFF.

This clonotype was observed many times. One junction end does not reproduce the germline sequence, and a read error may be involved. The gene calls are TRBV5-1 and TRBJ1-4, with D perhaps matching TRBD1 (5 bases). Per the germline V gene, CDR1 is SGHRS and CDR2 is YFSETQ. CDR3 length: 13 residues. CDR3 loop: CASSLAGNEKLFF. CDR3 DNA: TGTGCCAGCAGCTTAGCAGGGAATGAAAAACTGTTTTTT.

The sample holds many counts of this clonotype. This sequence joins TRBV7-8 and TRBJ2-1; 9 positions agree with TRBD1. The junction had 9 bases not matched to a gene; V was cut back by 5 bases and J by 7 bases. This CDR3 comprises 15 residues. CDR1 and CDR2 from the germline V gene are SGHVS and FQNEAQ. The CDR3 sequence: CASSPDRGIKNEQFF. CDR3 DNA: TGTGCCAGCAGCCCCGACAGGGGGATCAAGAATGAGCAGTTCTTC. The whole variable domain, remainder taken from reference TRBV7-8 and TRBJ2-1, is GAGVSQSPRYKVAKRGQDVALRCDPISGHVSLFWYQQALGQGPEFLTYFQNEAQLDKSGLPSDRFFAERPEGSVSTLKIQRTQQEDSAVYLCASSPDRGIKNEQFFGPGTRLTVL.

This clonotype was recorded a few times. This chain links TRBV12-3 or TRBV12-4 with TRBJ2-7, with D maybe TRBD2 (5 bases). Trimming removed 2 bases from V and 7 bases from J, with 18 bases in between. CDR3 length: 15 residues. CDR3 residues: CASSLILAYGPEQYF. The DNA for the CDR3 is TGTGCCAGCAGTTTAATCCTAGCCTACGGCCCTGAGCAGTACTTC.

This clonotype appeared a few times. The V call is TRBV5-5, the J call TRBJ2-7; TRBD2 is a possible D gene (6 bases). Per the germline V gene, CDR1 is SGHKS and CDR2 is YYEKEE (reference sequence). This CDR3 has 15 amino acids. Trimming took off 5 bases at V and 2 bases at J, with 17 bases between the two ends. CDR3 sequence: CASRGGVLPTYEQYF. The CDR3 DNA reads as TGTGCCAGCAGAGGCGGGGTGCTCCCTACCTACGAGCAGTACTTC.

This chain links TRBV29-1 with TRBJ2-1; 7 bases are shared with TRBD1. After removal of 1 base from V and 15 bases from J, the junction contained 12 bases not matched to a gene. The CDR3 loop spans 13 amino acids. Per germline, CDR1 SQVTM and CDR2 ANQGSEA. This CDR3 is CSVEGQGLEPPFF. The CDR3 region has the DNA TGCAGCGTTGAAGGACAGGGTCTCGAGCCTCCGTTCTTC.